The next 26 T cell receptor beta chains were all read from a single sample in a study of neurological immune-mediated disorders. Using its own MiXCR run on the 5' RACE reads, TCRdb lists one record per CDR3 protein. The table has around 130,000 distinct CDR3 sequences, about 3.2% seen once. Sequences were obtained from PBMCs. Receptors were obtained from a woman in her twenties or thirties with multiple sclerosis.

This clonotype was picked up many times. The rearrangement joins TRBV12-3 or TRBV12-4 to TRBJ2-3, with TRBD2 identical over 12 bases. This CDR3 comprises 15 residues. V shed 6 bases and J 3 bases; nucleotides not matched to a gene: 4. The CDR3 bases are TGTGCCAGCAGCCACGGGACTAGCGGGACAGATACGCAGTATTTT. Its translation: CASSHGTSGTDTQYF.

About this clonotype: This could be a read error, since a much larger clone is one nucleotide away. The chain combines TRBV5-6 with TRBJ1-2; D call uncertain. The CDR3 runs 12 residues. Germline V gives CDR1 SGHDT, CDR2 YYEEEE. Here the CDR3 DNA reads TGTGACAGCAGCTTTCTTCGCTATGGCTACACCTTC. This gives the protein CDSSFLRYGYTF.

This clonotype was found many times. The CDR3 sequence is CASSLGTFYEQYF. For the CDR3, the DNA is TGCGCCAGCAGCTTGGGGACCTTCTACGAGCAGTACTTC. The rearrangement uses TRBV5-1 and TRBJ2-7; no definite D call. With 0 bases removed from V and 3 bases from J, the gap between germline ends came to 7 bases. Germline loops: CDR1 SGHRS, CDR2 YFSETQ. CDR3 length: 13 residues. Using reference TRBV5-1 and TRBJ2-7 for the parts outside the CDR3, the full variable domain is KAGVTQTPRYLIKTRGQQVTLSCSPISGHRSVSWYQQTPGQGLQFLFEYFSETQRNKGNFPGRFSGRQFSNSRSEMNVSTLELGDSALYLCASSLGTFYEQYFGPGTRLTVT.

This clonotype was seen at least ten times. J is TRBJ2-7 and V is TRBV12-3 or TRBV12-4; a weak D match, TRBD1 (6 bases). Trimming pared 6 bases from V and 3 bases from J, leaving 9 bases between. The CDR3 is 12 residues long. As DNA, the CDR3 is TGTGCCAGCAGACAGGGAAACTACGAGCAGTACTTC. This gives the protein CASRQGNYEQYF.

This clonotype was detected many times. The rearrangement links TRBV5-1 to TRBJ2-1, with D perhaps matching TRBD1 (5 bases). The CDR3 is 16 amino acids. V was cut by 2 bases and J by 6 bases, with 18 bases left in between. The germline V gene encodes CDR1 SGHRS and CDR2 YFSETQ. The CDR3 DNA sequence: TGCGCCAGCAGCTTAAAGGGGTTAGACGGGCTCAATGAGCAGTTCTTC. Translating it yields CASSLKGLDGLNEQFF.

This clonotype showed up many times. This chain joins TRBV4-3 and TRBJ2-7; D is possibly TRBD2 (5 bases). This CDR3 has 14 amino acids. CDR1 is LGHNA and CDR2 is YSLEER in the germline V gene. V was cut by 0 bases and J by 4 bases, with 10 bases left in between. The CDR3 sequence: CASSQDRGPYEQYF. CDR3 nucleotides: TGCGCCAGCAGCCAAGATCGGGGTCCGTACGAGCAGTACTTC.

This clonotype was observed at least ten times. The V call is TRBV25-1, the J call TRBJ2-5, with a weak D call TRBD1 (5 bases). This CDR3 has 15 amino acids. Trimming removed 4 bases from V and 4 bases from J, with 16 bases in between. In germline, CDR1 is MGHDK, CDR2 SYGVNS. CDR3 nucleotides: TGTGCCAGCAGTGGAGGCAGGGTCGGTGGAGAGACCCAGTACTTC. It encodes CASSGGRVGGETQYF.

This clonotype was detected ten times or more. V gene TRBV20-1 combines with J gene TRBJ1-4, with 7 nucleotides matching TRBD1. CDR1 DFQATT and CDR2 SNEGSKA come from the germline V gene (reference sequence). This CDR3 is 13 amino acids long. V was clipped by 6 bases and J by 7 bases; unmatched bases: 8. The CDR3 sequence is CSAKGGEVEKLFF. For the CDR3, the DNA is TGCAGTGCGAAAGGGGGCGAGGTTGAAAAACTGTTTTTT.

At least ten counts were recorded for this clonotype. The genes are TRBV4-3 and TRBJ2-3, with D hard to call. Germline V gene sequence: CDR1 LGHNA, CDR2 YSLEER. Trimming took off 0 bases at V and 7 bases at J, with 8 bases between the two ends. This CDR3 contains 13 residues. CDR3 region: CASSQDPRNTQYF. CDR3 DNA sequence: TGCGCCAGCAGCCAAGATCCCAGAAATACGCAGTATTTT.

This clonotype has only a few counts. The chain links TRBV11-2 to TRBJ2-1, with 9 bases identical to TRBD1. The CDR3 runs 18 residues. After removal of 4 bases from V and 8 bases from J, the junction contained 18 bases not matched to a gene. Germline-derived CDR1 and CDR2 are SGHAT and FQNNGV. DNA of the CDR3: TGTGCCAGCAGCTGGACATTAAACAGGGGGCGTTTTCGGGATGAGCAGTTCTTC. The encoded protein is CASSWTLNRGRFRDEQFF.

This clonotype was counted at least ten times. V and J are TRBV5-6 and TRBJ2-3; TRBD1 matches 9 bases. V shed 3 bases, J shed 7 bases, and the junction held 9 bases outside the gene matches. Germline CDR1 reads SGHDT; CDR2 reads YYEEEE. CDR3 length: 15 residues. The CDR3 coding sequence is TGTGCCAGCAGCTCTACCGGGACAGGGCGAAATACGCAGTATTTT. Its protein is CASSSTGTGRNTQYF.

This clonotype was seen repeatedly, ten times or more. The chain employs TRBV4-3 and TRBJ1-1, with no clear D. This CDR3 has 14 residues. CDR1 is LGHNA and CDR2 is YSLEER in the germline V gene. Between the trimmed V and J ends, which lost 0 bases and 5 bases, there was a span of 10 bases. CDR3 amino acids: CASSQELARTEAFF. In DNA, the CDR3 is TGCGCCAGCAGCCAAGAGCTTGCCAGGACTGAAGCTTTCTTT.

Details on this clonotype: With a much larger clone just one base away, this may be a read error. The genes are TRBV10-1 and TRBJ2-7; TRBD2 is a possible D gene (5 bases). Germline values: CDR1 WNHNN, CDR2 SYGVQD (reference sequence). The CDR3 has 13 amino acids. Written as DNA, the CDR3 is TGCGACAGCAGTGCCGGGAACATCTACGAGCAGTACTTC. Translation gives CDSSAGNIYEQYF.

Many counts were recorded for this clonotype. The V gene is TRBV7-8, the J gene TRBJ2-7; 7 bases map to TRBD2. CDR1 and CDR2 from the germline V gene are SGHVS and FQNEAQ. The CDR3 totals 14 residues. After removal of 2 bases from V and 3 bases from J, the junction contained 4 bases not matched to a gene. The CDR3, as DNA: TGTGCCAGCAGCTTACAGCGGGATATCTACGAGCAGTACTTC. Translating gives CASSLQRDIYEQYF.

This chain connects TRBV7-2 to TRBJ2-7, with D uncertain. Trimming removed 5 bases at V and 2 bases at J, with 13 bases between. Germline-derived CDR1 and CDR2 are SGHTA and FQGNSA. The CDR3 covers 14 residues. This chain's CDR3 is CASSPGFGTYEQYF. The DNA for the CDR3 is TGTGCCAGCAGCCCGGGCTTTGGTACCTACGAGCAGTACTTC.

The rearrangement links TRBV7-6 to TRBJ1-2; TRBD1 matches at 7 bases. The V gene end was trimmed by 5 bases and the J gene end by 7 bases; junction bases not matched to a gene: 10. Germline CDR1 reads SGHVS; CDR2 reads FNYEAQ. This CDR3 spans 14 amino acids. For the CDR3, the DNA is TGTGCCAGCAGCCTTGGCGAGACAGGGTTTGGCTACACCTTC. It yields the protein CASSLGETGFGYTF.

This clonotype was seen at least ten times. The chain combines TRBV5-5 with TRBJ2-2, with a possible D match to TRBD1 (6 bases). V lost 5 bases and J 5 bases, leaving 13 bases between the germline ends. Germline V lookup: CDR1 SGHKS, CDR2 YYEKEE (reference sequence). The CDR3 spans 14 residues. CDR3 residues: CASSLPTGTGELFF. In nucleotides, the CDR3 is TGTGCCAGCAGTTTACCCACAGGGACCGGGGAGCTGTTTTTT.

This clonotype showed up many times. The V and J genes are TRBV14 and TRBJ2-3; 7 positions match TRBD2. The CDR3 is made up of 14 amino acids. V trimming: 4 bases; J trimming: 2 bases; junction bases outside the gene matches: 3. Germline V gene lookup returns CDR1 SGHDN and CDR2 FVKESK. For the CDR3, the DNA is TGTGCCAGCAGCCGGGGGGGGTCCACAGATACGCAGTATTTT. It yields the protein CASSRGGSTDTQYF.

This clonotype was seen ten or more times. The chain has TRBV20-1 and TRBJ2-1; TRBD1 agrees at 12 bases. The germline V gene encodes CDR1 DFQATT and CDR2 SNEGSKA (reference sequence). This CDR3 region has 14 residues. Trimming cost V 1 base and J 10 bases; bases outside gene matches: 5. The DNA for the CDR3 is TGCAGTGCTAGAGGGAGGGACAGGGGGCACGAGCAGTTCTTC. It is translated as CSARGRDRGHEQFF.

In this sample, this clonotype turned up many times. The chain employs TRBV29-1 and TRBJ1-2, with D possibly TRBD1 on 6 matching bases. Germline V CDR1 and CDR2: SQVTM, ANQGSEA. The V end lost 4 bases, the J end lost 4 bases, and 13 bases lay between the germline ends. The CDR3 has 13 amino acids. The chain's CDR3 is CSVGPQGFYGYTF. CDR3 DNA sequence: TGCAGCGTTGGGCCACAGGGTTTCTATGGCTACACCTTC.

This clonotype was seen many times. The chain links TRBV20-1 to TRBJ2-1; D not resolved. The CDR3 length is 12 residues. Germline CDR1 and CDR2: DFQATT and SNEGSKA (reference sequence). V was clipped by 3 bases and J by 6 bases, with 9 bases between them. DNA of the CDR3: TGCAGTGCTAGGGAGTTTCGCAATGAGCAGTTCTTC. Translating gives CSAREFRNEQFF.

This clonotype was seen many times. CDR3 loop: CASSYSGGVGMNTEAFF. DNA for the CDR3: TGTGCCAGCAGTTACTCCGGGGGGGTGGGGATGAACACTGAAGCTTTCTTT. The chain uses TRBV6-5 and TRBJ1-1; possibly TRBD1 for D (5 bases). This CDR3 region has 17 residues. CDR1 MNHEY and CDR2 SVGAGI come from the germline V gene. V lost 0 bases and J 0 bases, leaving 14 bases between the germline ends.

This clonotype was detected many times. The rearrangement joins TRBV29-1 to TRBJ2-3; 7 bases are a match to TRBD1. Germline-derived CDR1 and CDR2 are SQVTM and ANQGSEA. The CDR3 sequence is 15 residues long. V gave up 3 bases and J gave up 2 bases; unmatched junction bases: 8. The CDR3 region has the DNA TGCAGCGTTGATACAGGGGAGAAGGTCACAGATACGCAGTATTTT. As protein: CSVDTGEKVTDTQYF.

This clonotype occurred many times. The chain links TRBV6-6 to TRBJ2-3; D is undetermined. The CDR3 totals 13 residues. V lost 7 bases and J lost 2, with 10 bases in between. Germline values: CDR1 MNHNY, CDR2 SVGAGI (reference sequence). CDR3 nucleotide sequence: TGTGCCAGCAAGTTCCGGCCCACAGATACGCAGTATTTT. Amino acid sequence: CASKFRPTDTQYF.

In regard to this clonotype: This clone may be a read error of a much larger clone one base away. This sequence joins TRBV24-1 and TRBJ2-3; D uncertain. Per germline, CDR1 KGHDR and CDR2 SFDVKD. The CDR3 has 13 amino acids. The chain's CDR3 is CANSAARTDTQYF. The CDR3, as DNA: TGTGCCAACAGTGCCGCGAGGACAGATACGCAGTATTTT.

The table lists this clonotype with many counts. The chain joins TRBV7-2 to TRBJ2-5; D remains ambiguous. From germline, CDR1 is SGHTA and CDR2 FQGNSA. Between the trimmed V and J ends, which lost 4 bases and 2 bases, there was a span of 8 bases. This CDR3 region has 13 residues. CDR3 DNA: TGTGCCAGCAGCTCAATAAATCAAGAGACCCAGTACTTC. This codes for CASSSINQETQYF.